A selection of T cell receptor beta chains follows, all from one sample in a study of blood T cell repertoires in COVID-19. Profiled with immunoSEQ multiplex PCR; TCRdb holds only in-frame clones, not every one. Among about 130,000 clones listed, 65% to 90% were seen once. Source material: peripheral blood. The source of these receptors is a man older than 75 with active or convalescent COVID-19. Both conserved end residues are part of each CDR3. Fields, in order: D gene, J gene, V gene, clone size, CDR3 protein, CDR3 DNA. D genes are given only for firm matches. The size of a clone is reported for some rows only, either as once, few or many, or as a class for expanded clones.

TRBD2,TRBJ2-2,TRBV10-3,.,CAIRGLAGGGGTGELFF,TGTGCCATCAGGGGACTAGCGGGAGGAGGGGGAACCGGGGAGCTGTTTTTT
.,TRBJ1-3,TRBV3-1/TRBV3-2,.,CASSSLDNGNTIYF,TGTGCCAGCAGCTCACTCGACAATGGAAACACCATATATTTT
.,TRBJ2-3,TRBV2,.,CASARGVLSDTQYF,TGTGCCAGCGCCAGGGGGGTTTTGTCGGATACGCAGTATTTT
TRBD2,TRBJ2-1,TRBV25-1,.,CASIAGGYNEQFF,TGTGCCAGTATAGCCGGGGGGTACAATGAGCAGTTCTTC
.,TRBJ1-2,TRBV7-8,.,CASSLVGANYGYTF,TGTGCCAGCAGCTTAGTCGGAGCTAACTATGGCTACACCTTC
TRBD2,TRBJ2-5,TRBV9,.,CASSPRLAEYQETQYF,TGTGCCAGCAGCCCGCGACTAGCGGAGTACCAAGAGACCCAGTACTTC
TRBD1,TRBJ1-1,TRBV7-3,.,CASSLTPGTAEAFF,TGTGCCAGCAGCTTAACCCCCGGGACAGCTGAAGCTTTCTTT
TRBD1,TRBJ2-1,TRBV29-1,.,CSASQGAGEQFF,TGCAGCGCATCTCAGGGGGCGGGGGAGCAGTTCTTC
TRBD2,TRBJ2-1,TRBV7-3,.,CASSLVLAGVNEQFF,TGTGCCAGCAGCTTAGTACTAGCGGGGGTAAATGAGCAGTTCTTC
.,TRBJ2-3,TRBV27,once,CASSSPPGLEATTDTQYF,TGTGCCAGCAGCTCTCCCCCGGGACTCGAAGCGACCACAGATACGCAGTATTTT
.,TRBJ2-5,TRBV29-1,.,CSVDLFSQETQYF,TGCAGCGTCGATTTGTTCAGCCAAGAGACCCAGTACTTC
.,TRBJ2-1,TRBV9,.,CASSPFDLSSYNEQFF,TGTGCCAGCAGCCCCTTCGATTTGAGCTCCTACAATGAGCAGTTCTTC
TRBD1,TRBJ1-2,TRBV5-1,.,CASSFGTGRNGYTF,TGCGCCAGCAGCTTTGGGACAGGGAGGAATGGCTACACCTTC
.,TRBJ1-2,TRBV7-2,.,CASSFSRRAGTNYGYTF,TGTGCCAGCAGCTTTAGCCGGAGGGCAGGAACTAACTATGGCTACACCTTC
TRBD1,TRBJ2-1,TRBV5-1,.,CASSLRAGTGSYNEQFF,TGCGCCAGCAGCTTACGCGCCGGGACAGGGTCCTACAATGAGCAGTTCTTC
.,TRBJ1-2,TRBV7-9,few,CASSVVSGYTF,TGTGCCAGCAGCGTAGTCTCTGGCTACACCTTC
TRBD1,TRBJ1-1,TRBV5-6,.,CASSRDRATVNTEAFF,TGTGCCAGCAGCCGGGACAGGGCAACCGTGAACACTGAAGCTTTCTTT
.,TRBJ2-4,TRBV20-1,.,CSASRARHGGAKNIQYF,TGCAGTGCCAGTCGGGCCCGCCACGGCGGGGCCAAAAACATTCAGTACTTC
.,TRBJ1-2,TRBV3-1/TRBV3-2,.,CASSQGMVGEDYGYTF,TGTGCCAGCAGCCAAGGGATGGTAGGGGAGGACTATGGCTACACCTTC
.,TRBJ1-6,TRBV7-2,.,CASSLAGSYSPLHF,TGTGCCAGCAGCTTAGCGGGCAGCTATTCACCCCTCCACTTT
.,TRBJ1-4,TRBV4-1,.,CASSHSPQGSSEKLFF,TGCGCCAGCAGCCACTCTCCCCAGGGATCTTCCGAAAAACTGTTTTTT
TRBD1,TRBJ1-3,TRBV4-3,.,CASSRDRGSSGNTIYF,TGCGCCAGCAGCCGAGACAGGGGGTCCTCTGGAAACACCATATATTTT
.,TRBJ1-6,TRBV6-5,.,CASLTAHNSPLHF,TGTGCCAGCTTGACAGCCCATAATTCACCCCTCCACTTT
TRBD2,TRBJ2-5,TRBV3-1/TRBV3-2,once,CASSQVRREGNRGQYF,TGTGCCAGCAGCCAAGTGAGGCGGGAGGGGAACAGGGGCCAGTACTTC
TRBD1,TRBJ1-1,TRBV2,.,CASSGQGGTEAFF,TGTGCCAGCAGTGGCCAGGGGGGCACTGAAGCTTTCTTT
.,TRBJ1-5,TRBV6-6,.,CASYDQGQPQHF,TGTGCCTCATATGATCAGGGGCAGCCCCAGCATTTT
TRBD2,TRBJ2-3,TRBV5-1,.,CASSLDPGLGVTDTQYF,TGCGCCAGCAGCTTGGACCCGGGACTAGGGGTTACAGATACGCAGTATTTT
.,TRBJ2-7,TRBV6-5,.,CASGGSSYEQYF,TGTGCCAGCGGGGGGAGCTCCTACGAGCAGTACTTC
.,TRBJ1-5,TRBV10-3,.,CAISGRGNQPQHF,TGTGCCATCAGTGGTCGGGGCAATCAGCCCCAGCATTTT
TRBD1,TRBJ1-4,TRBV5-1,once,CASSLTGEREKLFF,TGCGCCAGCAGCCTAACAGGGGAGAGGGAAAAACTGTTTTTT
TRBD2,TRBJ2-2,TRBV19,once,CASSTGGLTTNTGELFF,TGTGCCAGTAGTACGGGGGGTTTAACAACGAACACCGGGGAGCTGTTTTTT
.,TRBJ1-2,TRBV9,.,CASSPSGGNYGYTF,TGTGCCAGCAGCCCCAGTGGGGGGAACTATGGCTACACCTTC
TRBD1,TRBJ1-2,TRBV7-2,.,CASSLGTGIYGYTF,TGTGCCAGCAGCCTCGGGACAGGAATCTATGGCTACACCTTC
TRBD2,TRBJ2-7,TRBV27,.,CASSPLAGGPGGHF,TGTGCCAGCAGCCCCCTAGCGGGAGGGCCAGGAGGGCACTTC
TRBD2,TRBJ2-3,TRBV4-1,.,CASSHSGLAGTQYF,TGCGCCAGCAGCCATTCGGGACTAGCAGGTACGCAGTATTTT
TRBD2,TRBJ2-7,TRBV5-4,.,CALGEGAKDEQYF,TGTGCCCTGGGGGAGGGAGCGAAGGACGAGCAGTACTTC
.,TRBJ2-3,TRBV5-1,.,CASSLGRGEDTQYF,TGCGCCAGCAGCTTAGGCAGGGGGGAAGATACGCAGTATTTT
.,TRBJ1-2,TRBV5-6,.,CASSLSGEPANYGYTF,TGTGCCAGCAGCTTGTCCGGAGAGCCTGCTAACTATGGCTACACCTTC
.,TRBJ1-2,TRBV7-2,.,CASSSGGTLYYGYTF,TGTGCCAGCAGCTCCGGAGGGACTTTATACTATGGCTACACCTTC
TRBD1,TRBJ1-3,TRBV10-3,.,CAIREGGSDSGNTIYF,TGTGCCATCAGGGAAGGGGGCAGCGATTCTGGAAACACCATATATTTT
TRBD1,TRBJ1-6,TRBV30,.,CAWLAATGPNSPLHF,TGTGCCTGGCTTGCTGCGACAGGGCCTAATTCACCCCTCCACTTT
TRBD1,TRBJ2-7,TRBV10-3,once,CAISESDRVSEQYF,TGTGCCATCAGTGAATCGGACAGGGTATCCGAGCAGTACTTC
.,TRBJ1-4,TRBV15,.,CATSRDRDEKLFF,TGTGCCACCAGCAGAGACAGGGATGAAAAACTGTTTTTT
.,TRBJ1-4,TRBV5-1,.,CASSPALGQDEKLFF,TGCGCCAGCAGCCCGGCTCTGGGGCAGGACGAAAAACTGTTTTTT
TRBD1,TRBJ1-4,TRBV28,.,CASSSPTGRNEKLFF,TGTGCCAGCAGCTCCCCGACAGGGAGAAATGAAAAACTGTTTTTT
TRBD2,TRBJ2-3,TRBV2,.,CASSGTSPDTQYF,TGTGCCAGCAGCGGGACTAGCCCGGATACGCAGTATTTT
.,TRBJ1-2,TRBV27,.,CASSSTTTGYSNYGYTF,TGTGCCAGCAGTTCCACTACAACAGGATATTCTAACTATGGCTACACCTTC
TRBD2,TRBJ2-7,TRBV7-8,.,CASSPGGREGRNEQYF,TGTGCCAGCAGCCCCGGTGGGCGGGAGGGCCGCAACGAGCAGTACTTC
.,TRBJ1-2,TRBV28,.,CASSLWAAGYGYTF,TGTGCCAGCAGTTTATGGGCCGCGGGGTATGGCTACACCTTC
.,TRBJ1-1,TRBV7-2,.,CASRLTEMNTEAFF,TGTGCCAGCAGGTTGACAGAAATGAACACTGAAGCTTTCTTT
.,TRBJ2-4,TRBV24-1,.,CATSGENKNIQYF,TGTGCCACCAGTGGGGAGAACAAAAACATTCAGTACTTC
.,TRBJ2-5,TRBV5-1,.,CASSLDTEETQYF,TGCGCCAGCAGCTTGGACACCGAAGAGACCCAGTACTTC
.,TRBJ2-1,TRBV7-2,once,CASSPRAGSDEQFF,TGTGCCAGCAGCCCCAGAGCGGGTAGCGATGAGCAGTTCTTC
TRBD2,TRBJ2-3,TRBV7-2,.,CASSHLAGGSSTDTQYF,TGTGCCAGCAGCCACCTAGCGGGGGGATCTAGCACAGATACGCAGTATTTT